This T cell receptor (beta chain) was obtained from a study of cytomegalovirus exposure and HLA in healthy donors. Study results and limitations: Association of 15,000 to 20,000 TCR beta sequences with HLA alleles was found at 0.05 false discovery rate in a later analysis.

Primers: 60 Vbeta forward and 13 Jbeta reverse. Original methodology: Roughly 11 million shared chains were among about 80 million unique TCR beta chains counted in a later analysis. TCRdb's copy holds only in-frame clones and misses some; the assay was immunoSEQ multiplex PCR. V and J calls and clone size are copied from that table; D and trimming were computed from the DNA. The data show about 210,000 clones, and the top ten clones hold under 1%. CDR1 SNHLY and CDR2 FYNNEI come from the germline V gene. CDR3 length: 13 amino acids. As to this clone: What it binds is not known. The junction departs from germline at one end; a sequencing error may be responsible. Other DNA sequences in this specimen translate into the identical CDR3.

The sample taken for sequencing was PBMCs. The chain has TRBV2 and TRBJ1-1, with 9 bases matching TRBD1. The receptor's source is a woman in her twenties or thirties in good health and CMV-seropositive. DNA of the CDR3: TGTGCCAGCAGTGCGGACAGGGGCACTGAAGCCTTCTTT. Translated, it gives CASSADRGTEAFF.